These 11 T cell receptor beta chains came from one sample sequenced in a study of graft-versus-host responses after intestinal transplantation. The method was immunoSEQ multiplex PCR; TCRdb's version includes in-frame clones alone and lacks a portion of them. This table has 13,000 to 15,000 clones, around 38% appearing once. The sample in question was alloreactive CD4+ T cells from a mixed lymphocyte reaction culture, obtained before intestinal transplant. Stated subset: CFSE-low proliferating T cells sorted from roughly six-day pre-transplant mixed lymphocyte reaction (GvH or HvG direction). Every receptor here comes from a human patient who received an intestinal transplant.

There are a few counts of this clone. The chain employs TRBV29-1 and TRBJ1-1, with D uncertain. The germline V gene has CDR1 SQVTM and CDR2 ANQGSEA. V dropped 5 bases and J dropped 6 bases, with 10 bases sitting between them. The CDR3 runs 11 residues. CDR3 protein: CSVLLGPEAFF. In nucleotides, the CDR3 is TGCAGCGTTCTCCTGGGCCCTGAAGCTTTCTTT.

This chain uses TRBV4-3 with TRBJ2-7; the D is unclear. The CDR3 has 16 amino acids. The germline CDR1 and CDR2 sequences are LGHNA and YSLEER. Trimming cost V 0 bases and J 2 bases, with 14 bases left between them. Written as DNA, the CDR3 is TGCGCCAGCAGCCAAGATGTTTCGGGTTTTCCCTACGAGCAGTACTTC. This gives the protein CASSQDVSGFPYEQYF.

The chain couples TRBV6-1 to TRBJ1-6; D gene unclear. Trimming removed 5 bases from V and 14 bases from J, with 13 bases in between. This CDR3 is 12 amino acids long. Germline assignment: CDR1 MNHNS and CDR2 SASEGT. CDR3 in amino acids: CASSPGSVALHF. CDR3 nucleotides: TGTGCCAGCAGTCCAGGTTCGGTGGCCCTCCACTTT.

This clone occurred a few times. V and J are TRBV6-5 and TRBJ2-2; D is ambiguous. The CDR3 extends over 15 amino acids. Germline CDR1 is MNHEY and CDR2 is SVGAGI. Trimming removed 7 bases from V and 0 bases from J, with 12 bases in between. This CDR3 reads CASTPSPPNTGELFF. For the CDR3, the DNA is TGTGCCAGCACCCCCTCCCCCCCGAACACCGGGGAGCTGTTTTTT.

This clone turned up a few times. The chain couples TRBV19 to TRBJ1-1, with TRBD1 matching over 10 bases. The CDR3 sequence is 18 residues long. V dropped 5 bases and J dropped 1; count of bases not matched to a gene: 13. The germline gives CDR1 LNHDA, CDR2 SQIVND (reference sequence). The CDR3 sequence is CASSFGTGDFVKNTEAFF. For the CDR3, the DNA is TGTGCCAGTAGTTTCGGGACAGGGGATTTTGTGAAGAACACTGAAGCTTTCTTT.

The chain uses TRBV14 and TRBJ2-2, with 7 bases lining up with TRBD1. V dropped 4 bases and J dropped 5; count of bases not matched to a gene: 10. Looked up from germline, CDR1 is SGHDN and CDR2 is FVKESK. CDR3 length equals 16 residues. CDR3 residues: CASSRIDRVVTGELFF. The CDR3 DNA is TGTGCCAGCAGCCGGATCGACAGGGTGGTGACCGGGGAGCTGTTTTTT.

The chain carries TRBV2 and TRBJ2-5, with D maybe TRBD2 (6 bases). This CDR3 contains 15 residues. The V gene lost 3 bases and the J gene lost 5 bases, with 16 bases spanning the gap. Germline CDR1 is SNHLY and CDR2 is FYNNEI. CDR3 residues: CASSEWGVPSETQYF. CDR3 nucleotide sequence: TGTGCCAGCAGTGAGTGGGGGGTGCCCTCCGAGACCCAGTACTTC.

The chain has TRBV10-3 and TRBJ1-1; TRBD1 agrees at 7 bases. The V gene's germline CDR1 is ENHRY and CDR2 SYGVKD. Trimming removed 0 bases from V and 2 bases from J; junction bases left unmatched: 6. The CDR3 has 16 amino acids. For the CDR3, the DNA is TGTGCCATCAGTGAGTCTAACAGGGGATTCAACACTGAAGCTTTCTTT. Amino acids: CAISESNRGFNTEAFF.

This chain joins TRBV6-5 and TRBJ1-6; D uncertain. CDR3 length: 13 residues. The germline gives CDR1 MNHEY, CDR2 SVGAGI. With 8 bases removed from V and 9 bases from J, the gap between germline ends came to 14 bases. CDR3 in amino acids: CASRLGSLSPLHF. The CDR3 DNA follows: TGTGCCAGCCGCCTCGGTAGCCTTTCACCCCTCCACTTT.

J is TRBJ1-2 and V is TRBV7-2, with D tentatively TRBD1 (6 bases). The germline CDR1 and CDR2 sequences are SGHTA and FQGNSA. CDR3 length: 13 amino acids. Trimming stripped 5 bases from V and 5 bases from J, with 12 bases between. Written as DNA, the CDR3 is TGTGCCAGCAGCAACTTCCAGGGGTATGGCTACACCTTC. This encodes CASSNFQGYGYTF. Full variable domain (rest looked up from reference TRBV7-2 and TRBJ1-2): GAGVSQSPSNKVTEKGKDVELRCDPISGHTALYWYRQSLGQGLEFLIYFQGNSAPDKSGLPSDRFSAERTGGSVSTLTIQRTQQEDSAVYLCASSNFQGYGYTFGSGTRLTVV.

The rearrangement joins TRBV6-5 to TRBJ2-1; 10 positions match TRBD1. The CDR3 is made up of 15 amino acids. J was trimmed by 4 bases and V by 6 bases; bases with no gene match: 6. CDR1 and CDR2 (germline): MNHEY, SVGAGI. CDR3 sequence reads: CASRTGTGVYNEQFF. The CDR3 nucleotides are TGTGCCAGCAGAACCGGGACAGGGGTGTACAATGAGCAGTTCTTC.